The rows below give T cell receptor beta chains drawn from one sample of a study of blood T cell repertoires in COVID-19. Here immunoSEQ multiplex PCR was the method, and the copy in TCRdb shows in-frame clones only, minus some. Of about 93,000 clones listed, 80% are singletons. Sequenced sample: peripheral blood. The receptor source for this set is a human donor in a cohort sampled during active COVID-19. Both conserved end residues are part of each CDR3. The D gene is left open where the match is weak. Size is omitted from some rows. Given values are once, few, many or a class for expanded clones.

TGTGCCAGCAGCGACAGGGTTTCACCCCTCCACTTT | CASSDRVSPLHF | TRBD1 | TRBJ1-6 | TRBV28 | NA
TGTGCCAGCAGCCAGCTAGCGGGTGCCCTCGGGCAGTTCTTC | CASSQLAGALGQFF | TRBD2 | TRBJ2-1 | TRBV3-1/TRBV3-2 | NA
TGTGCCAGCTCACCAGGGAGTTCGGGGACCGGGGAGCTGTTTTTT | CASSPGSSGTGELFF | NA | TRBJ2-2 | TRBV18 | NA
TGTGCCAGCAGTTACAGGGGGTATGGCTACACCTTC | CASSYRGYGYTF | NA | TRBJ1-2 | TRBV6-6 | NA
TGTGCCAGCAGTGCCGACGGGGGGATTATTGGGCAGTACTTC | CASSADGGIIGQYF | TRBD2 | TRBJ2-7 | TRBV28 | NA
TGCGCCAGCAGTCTCTTCGGACAGGGGGCGACTGAAGCTTTCTTT | CASSLFGQGATEAFF | TRBD1 | TRBJ1-1 | TRBV5-1 | NA
TGTGCCAGTAGTATAGATGGGACAGGTTTCTCCTACGAGCAGTACTTC | CASSIDGTGFSYEQYF | TRBD1 | TRBJ2-7 | TRBV19 | NA
TGTGCCAGCAGCTCAGGGACAGATACGCAGTATTTT | CASSSGTDTQYF | NA | TRBJ2-3 | TRBV28 | once
TGTGCCAGCACCCGGACTAGTGGAAATGAGCAGTTCTTC | CASTRTSGNEQFF | TRBD2 | TRBJ2-1 | TRBV27 | NA
TGTGCCAGCAGCGTAGGACTAGCGGGAGGGTCCTACAATGAGCAGTTCTTC | CASSVGLAGGSYNEQFF | TRBD2 | TRBJ2-1 | TRBV9 | NA
TGTGCCAGCAGCTTGGTAGGGGGATCCCCAGATACGCAGTATTTT | CASSLVGGSPDTQYF | NA | TRBJ2-3 | TRBV5-5 | once
TGTGCCAGCAGTCCTATAGGGGCGTCCTATGGCTACACCTTC | CASSPIGASYGYTF | NA | TRBJ1-2 | TRBV28 | NA
TGTGCCAGCAGCTTAGGACAGGGTTGGACAGATACGCAGTATTTT | CASSLGQGWTDTQYF | TRBD1 | TRBJ2-3 | TRBV11-2 | NA
TGTGCCAGCAGCTTGGAGGCTACGGGATACAATGAGCAGTTCTTC | CASSLEATGYNEQFF | NA | TRBJ2-1 | TRBV5-4 | NA
TGTGCCCTCCGGGACAGGTGGACACTTAGGCAGTATTTT | CALRDRWTLRQYF | TRBD1 | TRBJ2-3 | TRBV27 | NA
TGTGCCAGCAGTCCCCCCGCAGGGAGGTCGACACCCCTCCACTTT | CASSPPAGRSTPLHF | NA | TRBJ1-6 | TRBV28 | few
TGTGCCAGCAGCACAGGGGTGCAGCCCCAGCATTTT | CASSTGVQPQHF | TRBD1 | TRBJ1-5 | TRBV12-3/TRBV12-4 | NA
TGCAATCCGACAGAAAGATACGAGCAGTACTTC | CNPTERYEQYF | NA | TRBJ2-7 | TRBV20-1 | NA
TGTGCCAGCAGCAACCCGGGACTAGCGCATCCGAACTCCTACAATGAGCAGTTCTTC | CASSNPGLAHPNSYNEQFF | NA | TRBJ2-1 | TRBV21-1 | NA